This T cell receptor (beta chain) is from a study of T cells in Graves' hyperthyroidism and ophthalmopathy. Background on the study: At the time of initial diagnosis and before any treatment, peripheral blood was collected.

This clonotype has a handful of counts. Germline V gene data show CDR1 as SGHAT and CDR2 as FQNNGV. The CDR3 covers 15 residues. V gave up 1 base and J gave up 4 bases, with 13 bases separating them. RNA transcripts provided the source from which TCR beta CDR3 regions were amplified. First-round RT-PCR of the TCR CDR3 relied on the HTBI primer set. A single record per CDR3 protein comes from TCRdb applying MiXCR to the multiplex PCR reads. The table lists 500,000 to 550,000 distinct CDR3 sequences, roughly 20% of them singletons, with less than 30% in the top ten. Sequences were obtained from blood. The genes are TRBV11-2 and TRBJ2-5; D is undetermined. The TCR comes from a man aged 18-30 years with Graves' hyperthyroidism. CDR3 DNA sequence: TGTGCCAGCAGCTTAGGGTACTCGGGCGGAGAGACCCAGTACTTC. It yields the protein CASSLGYSGGETQYF.